These 27 T cell receptor beta chains share one sample of origin, sequenced in a study of blood T cell repertoires in COVID-19 (dated by TCRdb to the early 2020s). Libraries came from the immunoSEQ multiplex PCR assay. TCRdb took this table from immuneACCESS and kept in-frame rearrangements with V and J called. Such tables lack part of the clones; where checked against another copy, unresolved V genes explain under half of the gap, and the rest is unexplained. This sample holds about 77,000 clones; roughly nine tenths were observed only once. Roughly 15% of the sample is held by the ten biggest clonotypes. The source material was peripheral blood. Every receptor here comes from an elderly woman with active or convalescent COVID-19.

This chain uses TRBV29-1 with TRBJ1-2; D is possibly TRBD1 (5 bases). This CDR3 is built from 11 residues. CDR1 is SQVTM, CDR2 ANQGSEA, per germline. V was clipped by 6 bases and J by 4 bases, with 9 bases between them. The CDR3: CSVRQGYGYTF. As DNA, the CDR3 is TGCAGCGTAAGGCAGGGCTATGGCTACACCTTC.

This clone appeared a single time. The chain has TRBV28 and TRBJ1-2; perhaps TRBD1 as D (6 bases). The length of the CDR3 is 13 residues. V lost 9 bases and J 6 bases, leaving 17 bases between the germline ends. CDR1 MDHEN and CDR2 SYDVKM come from the germline V gene. The CDR3 sequence is CASVARRGHGYTF. CDR3 coding DNA: TGTGCCAGTGTGGCCCGCAGGGGACATGGCTACACCTTC.

V gene TRBV4-3 combines with J gene TRBJ1-4; D gene ambiguous. Trimming pared 3 bases from V and 7 bases from J, leaving 18 bases between. This CDR3 region has 16 residues. Germline V gene sequence: CDR1 LGHNA, CDR2 YSLEER. CDR3 sequence reads: CASSHLRGLGGEKLFF. Written as DNA, the CDR3 is TGCGCCAGCAGCCACCTGCGTGGGCTCGGAGGTGAAAAACTGTTTTTT.

This clone was observed once. The chain joins TRBV19 to TRBJ1-2, with unresolved D. This CDR3 comprises 11 residues. The V end was cut by 6 bases, the J end by 8 bases, with 10 bases between. The V gene's germline CDR1 is LNHDA and CDR2 SQIVND (reference sequence). For the CDR3, the DNA is TGTGCCAGTAGCAATCATTTCGGCTACACCTTC. It yields the protein CASSNHFGYTF.

The gene calls are TRBV11-2 and TRBJ2-5; 7 positions match TRBD2. V lost 1 base and J lost 0; bases outside the gene matches: 5. Germline loops: CDR1 SGHAT, CDR2 FQNNGV. There are 16 residues in the CDR3. The CDR3 coding sequence is TGTGCCAGCAGCTTAGGCGAAGCGGGGAACCAAGAGACCCAGTACTTC. Encoded protein: CASSLGEAGNQETQYF. Together with reference TRBV11-2 and TRBJ2-5, the CDR3 gives the full variable domain: EAGVAQSPRYKIIEKRQSVAFWCNPISGHATLYWYQQILGQGPKLLIQFQNNGVVDDSQLPKDRFSAERLKGVDSTLKIQPAKLEDSAVYLCASSLGEAGNQETQYFGPGTRLLVL.

J is TRBJ1-1 and V is TRBV7-9; D ambiguous. The germline gives CDR1 SEHNR, CDR2 FQNEAQ (reference sequence). Between the trimmed V and J ends, which lost 3 bases and 7 bases, there was a span of 12 bases. This CDR3 comprises 13 residues. CDR3 DNA: TGTGCCAGCAGCTTTACCGGCACGGGTGAAGCTTTCTTT. This codes for CASSFTGTGEAFF.

V gene TRBV9 combines with J gene TRBJ2-1, with no clear D. Germline V gene sequence: CDR1 SGDLS, CDR2 YYNGEE. The CDR3 runs to 15 residues. Trimming removed 0 bases at V and 3 bases at J, with 10 bases between. In DNA, the CDR3 is TGTGCCAGCAGCGTAGAGTTAGCCGACTACAATGAGCAGTTCTTC. Translated: CASSVELADYNEQFF. Looking up the rest from reference TRBV9 and TRBJ2-1 gives the full variable domain: DSGVTQTPKHLITATGQRVTLRCSPRSGDLSVYWYQQSLDQGLQFLIQYYNGEERAKGNILERFSAQQFPDLHSELNLSSLELGDSALYFCASSVELADYNEQFFGPGTRLTVL.

This chain connects TRBV11-1 to TRBJ1-1; no clear D. Germline V lookup: CDR1 SGHAT, CDR2 FQDESV (reference sequence). The CDR3 length is 13 residues. V was pared by 5 bases and J by 11 bases, with 18 bases between. In DNA, the CDR3 is TGTGCCAGCAGCCACCAAGGCGGGAAAGGGGCTTTCTTT. As protein: CASSHQGGKGAFF.

CDR3 bases: TGTGCCAGCAGTTACTCCGGGGGCACTGAAGCTTTCTTT. This sequence encodes CASSYSGGTEAFF. The rearrangement uses TRBV6-6 and TRBJ1-1, with a weak D call TRBD1 (5 bases). The germline CDR1 and CDR2 sequences are MNHNY and SVGAGI (reference sequence). Trimming removed 0 bases from V and 4 bases from J, with 6 bases in between. This CDR3 spans 13 amino acids.

The chain joins TRBV10-3 to TRBJ1-2, with 10 nucleotides matching TRBD1. CDR3 length equals 13 residues. The V and J ends lost 4 bases and 7 bases, in that order; junction bases with no gene match: 3. Germline V gene lookup returns CDR1 ENHRY and CDR2 SYGVKD. The chain's CDR3 is CAISGGQGGGYTF. The CDR3 DNA is TGTGCCATCAGTGGAGGACAGGGGGGTGGCTACACCTTC.

This chain links TRBV19 with TRBJ2-7, with 10 bases aligning to TRBD2. J lost 3 bases, V lost 2 bases, and 1 base had no gene match. This CDR3 is 14 amino acids long. In germline, CDR1 is LNHDA, CDR2 SQIVND (reference sequence). The CDR3 DNA follows: TGTGCCAGTAGTATAACTAGCGGGGTCTACGAGCAGTACTTC. Protein: CASSITSGVYEQYF.

The gene calls are TRBV5-6 and TRBJ2-1; possibly TRBD2 for D (6 bases). Germline loops: CDR1 SGHDT, CDR2 YYEEEE. Trimming stripped 1 base from V and 3 bases from J, with 11 bases between. This CDR3 region has 15 residues. The CDR3 DNA is TGTGCCAGCAGCTTGAGCGGGCGGAACTACAATGAGCAGTTCTTC. Protein product: CASSLSGRNYNEQFF.

The genes are TRBV3-1 (or the pseudogene TRBV3-2) and TRBJ2-7; 10 bases map to TRBD1. V gave up 4 bases and J gave up 6 bases; unmatched junction bases: 6. CDR1 is LGHDT and CDR2 is YNNKEL in the germline V gene (reference sequence). The CDR3 contains 14 residues. This CDR3 reads CASSPRTGGLEQYF. CDR3 coding DNA: TGTGCCAGCAGCCCTAGGACAGGGGGGCTCGAGCAGTACTTC.

This sequence joins TRBV7-2 and TRBJ2-2; a possible D gene is TRBD1 (5 bases). V was trimmed by 2 bases and J by 6 bases, leaving 16 bases between them. The CDR3 is 16 amino acids. Germline loops: CDR1 SGHTA, CDR2 FQGNSA. CDR3 sequence (DNA): TGTGCCAGCAGCTTATCGGCCAGGGCGGAAGCCGGGGAGCTGTTTTTT. Its translation: CASSLSARAEAGELFF.

The J gene is TRBJ1-3, the V gene TRBV12-3 or TRBV12-4; D remains unclear. Between the trimmed V and J ends, which lost 6 bases and 0 bases, there was a span of 6 bases. The CDR3 spans 13 residues. The CDR3 is CASRFISGNTIYF. DNA of the CDR3: TGTGCCAGCAGATTTATCTCTGGAAACACCATATATTTT.

The chain employs TRBV27 and TRBJ1-4; TRBD1 matches 7 bases. The germline V gene encodes CDR1 MNHEY and CDR2 SMNVEV (reference sequence). Trimming at V came to 5 bases and at J to 0 bases, leaving 6 bases not matched to a gene. The CDR3 has 16 residues. CDR3 DNA: TGTGCCAGCAGTACCTACAGGGGATCAACTAATGAAAAACTGTTTTTT. Protein: CASSTYRGSTNEKLFF.

This rearrangement joins TRBV3-1 (or the pseudogene TRBV3-2) to TRBJ1-1; no clear D gene. V shed 3 bases and J shed 2 bases, with 10 bases lying between them. The CDR3 runs 14 residues. CDR1 is LGHDT, CDR2 YNNKEL, per germline (reference sequence). DNA for the CDR3: TGTGCCAGCAGCCAGCCTCCGGGAAACACTGAAGCTTTCTTT. Translation gives CASSQPPGNTEAFF.

This clone was seen just once. This chain connects TRBV11-2 to TRBJ2-1; D uncertain. There are 11 residues in the CDR3. Trimming removed 5 bases at V and 8 bases at J, with 7 bases between. CDR1 is SGHAT and CDR2 is FQNNGV in the germline V gene. The CDR3 nucleotides are TGTGCCAGCAGCCCTTTTGATGAGCAGTTCTTC. This encodes CASSPFDEQFF.

The chain employs TRBV7-9 and TRBJ1-3; D is perhaps TRBD1 (5 bases). The CDR3 extends over 15 amino acids. V dropped 5 bases and J dropped 0 bases, with 11 bases sitting between them. Looked up from germline, CDR1 is SEHNR and CDR2 is FQNEAQ (reference sequence). CDR3 bases: TGTGCCAGCAGCCTACAGGCCTCCTCTGGAAACACCATATATTTT. This sequence encodes CASSLQASSGNTIYF.

This chain joins TRBV4-1 and TRBJ1-1; possible D gene TRBD1, 6 bases. The CDR3 sequence is 15 residues long. The V and J ends lost 3 bases and 1 base respectively, with 12 bases between them. Looked up from germline, CDR1 is MGHRA and CDR2 is YSYEKL. CDR3 in DNA: TGCGCCAGCAGCCAGCCCGGACAGCGGAACACTGAAGCTTTCTTT. Protein: CASSQPGQRNTEAFF.

The chain uses TRBV30 and TRBJ2-1; D not resolved. CDR3 length: 12 residues. CDR1 and CDR2 from the germline V gene are GTSNPN and SVGIG (reference sequence). V lost 0 bases to trimming and J lost 9 bases, with 9 bases between them. The CDR3 spells CAWSVSGREQFF. The CDR3 coding sequence is TGTGCCTGGAGTGTGTCAGGCCGTGAGCAGTTCTTC. The whole variable domain, filled in from reference TRBV30 and TRBJ2-1, reads SQTIHQWPATLVQPVGSPLSLECTVEGTSNPNLYWYRQAAGRGLQLLFYSVGIGQISSEVPQNLSASRPQDRQFILSSKKLLLSDSGFYLCAWSVSGREQFFGPGTRLTVL.

This chain links TRBV28 with TRBJ1-2; a possible D gene is TRBD1 (6 bases). The CDR3 is made up of 14 amino acids. Between the trimmed V and J ends, which lost 3 bases and 7 bases, there was a span of 15 bases. Germline values: CDR1 MDHEN, CDR2 SYDVKM. CDR3 loop: CASSFNRDTSGYTF. The CDR3 nucleotides are TGTGCCAGCAGTTTCAACCGGGACACTTCTGGCTACACCTTC.

This chain uses TRBV7-3 with TRBJ2-5; 7 bases are shared with TRBD2. The CDR3 loop spans 16 amino acids. V was clipped by 4 bases and J by 3 bases; unmatched bases: 11. The germline gives CDR1 SGHTA, CDR2 FQGTGA. Written as DNA, the CDR3 is TGTGCCAGCAGCTCAGCCGGGGCGGGGGTGAAAGAGACCCAGTACTTC. This sequence encodes CASSSAGAGVKETQYF.

This rearrangement joins TRBV2 to TRBJ2-7, with a weak D call TRBD1 (5 bases). The CDR3 is 12 residues long. The V end was cut by 4 bases, the J end by 3 bases, with 7 bases between. Looked up from germline, CDR1 is SNHLY and CDR2 is FYNNEI. CDR3 protein: CASSGQGYEQYF. Here the CDR3 DNA reads TGTGCCAGCAGTGGGCAGGGCTACGAGCAGTACTTC.

The J gene is TRBJ1-1, the V gene TRBV7-3; possibly TRBD1 for D (5 bases). CDR3 size: 13 residues. The germline V gene encodes CDR1 SGHTA and CDR2 FQGTGA. V lost 4 bases, J lost 1 base, and 7 bases lay in between. This CDR3 reads CASSSQGNTEAFF. CDR3 in DNA: TGTGCCAGCAGCTCCCAGGGGAACACTGAAGCTTTCTTT.

The chain has TRBV7-2 and TRBJ2-3; no definite D call. Germline CDR1 and CDR2: SGHTA and FQGNSA. The CDR3 consists of 14 residues. V was trimmed by 3 bases and J by 0 bases, leaving 7 bases between them. CDR3 nucleotides: TGTGCCAGCAGCTTCTGGGCGAGCACAGATACGCAGTATTTT. It is translated as CASSFWASTDTQYF.

The chain employs TRBV5-4 and TRBJ1-4; 8 nucleotides match TRBD1. Germline V gives CDR1 SGHNT, CDR2 YYREEE (reference sequence). The CDR3 runs to 16 residues. Losses at the gene ends were 3 bases for V and 7 bases for J; bases not matched to a gene: 11. The CDR3 sequence: CASSSGQGRVREKLFF. DNA of the CDR3: TGTGCCAGCAGCTCTGGACAGGGAAGGGTACGTGAAAAACTGTTTTTT.